Here is one T cell receptor (beta chain) with its context. The antigen is unknown. Each UMI harboured a 6-nucleotide sample barcode and was appended via template switching. With the 5' RACE reads reprocessed, TCRdb shows one record per CDR3 protein and no DNA. Its clone listing holds some 170,000 distinct CDR3 sequences. The data were taken from a study of monozygotic twins with inflammatory bowel disease. Whole-study results and caveats: IBD patients carried less diverse TCRbeta repertoires (inverse Simpson) than healthy co-twins. Limited power may explain why concordant and discordant twins showed no difference in repertoire similarity.

Donors gave 2.5 ml of blood apiece. CDR3 length: 13 residues. Germline V gene data show CDR1 as DFQATT and CDR2 as SNEGSKA (reference sequence). This receptor was identified in a human donor with ulcerative colitis or Crohn's disease, or a healthy co-twin of an affected twin (not recorded which). Sample: blood. The chain combines TRBV20-1 with TRBJ2-1. The CDR3 sequence: CSARDRSYNEQFF.